The 32 T cell receptor beta chains below come from one sample, sequenced in a study of control samples from healthy donors and cancer patients. Data came from immunoSEQ multiplex PCR; TCRdb stores just in-frame clones and leaves some out. This sample yields some 120,000 clones, of which roughly 90% are seen a single time; less than 9.5% belongs to the top ten. Sample: blood. The origin of the receptors is a woman younger than 30 in good health.

V is TRBV24-1 and J is TRBJ1-5; 9 bases map to TRBD1. CDR1 KGHDR and CDR2 SFDVKD come from the germline V gene. V gave up 6 bases and J gave up 7 bases; unmatched junction bases: 3. The length of the CDR3 is 13 residues. CDR3 coding DNA: TGTGCCACCAGTAGGACAGGGGAACAGCCCCAGCATTTT. The encoded protein is CATSRTGEQPQHF.

Here the CDR3 DNA reads TGTGCCAGCAGCGAGACAGCTTTCTATGGCTACACCTTC. This sequence encodes CASSETAFYGYTF. This chain uses TRBV9 with TRBJ1-2; maybe TRBD1 (5 bases). V was pared by 3 bases and J by 4 bases, with 10 bases between. CDR1 is SGDLS, CDR2 YYNGEE, per germline. The CDR3 extends over 13 amino acids.

The chain uses TRBV12-3 or TRBV12-4 and TRBJ1-2; perhaps TRBD1 as D (5 bases). This CDR3 spans 11 amino acids. Trimming took 5 bases from V and 8 from J, leaving 9 bases between them. The CDR3 sequence is CASSRRVGYTF. The CDR3 coding sequence is TGTGCCAGCAGTCGCAGGGTAGGCTACACCTTC.

The sample holds one count of this clone. The chain recombines TRBV2 with TRBJ2-5; D might be TRBD2 (5 bases). Germline lookup yields CDR1 SNHLY and CDR2 FYNNEI. V dropped 6 bases and J dropped 5 bases, with 13 bases sitting between them. CDR3 size: 13 residues. CDR3 amino acids: CASRLPPGETQYF. DNA of the CDR3: TGTGCCAGCAGACTCCCCCCGGGGGAGACCCAGTACTTC.

The chain combines TRBV3-1 (or the pseudogene TRBV3-2) with TRBJ1-6; D unclear. CDR3 length: 14 residues. Germline CDR1 is LGHDT and CDR2 is YNNKEL (reference sequence). V lost 4 bases, J lost 13 bases, and 17 bases lay in between. The CDR3 nucleotides are TGTGCCAGCAGCCCCCCCTCCTCCGGCGGTCCCCTCCACTTT. It translates to CASSPPSSGGPLHF.

The chain combines TRBV11-2 with TRBJ2-5; 9 bases fit TRBD1. The germline gives CDR1 SGHAT, CDR2 FQNNGV. The junction had 12 bases not matched to a gene; V was cut back by 2 bases and J by 5 bases. CDR3 length: 17 residues. The chain's CDR3 is CASSLMTGGTAGETQYF. In DNA, the CDR3 is TGTGCCAGCAGCTTAATGACAGGGGGTACTGCCGGGGAGACCCAGTACTTC.

The chain employs TRBV9 and TRBJ2-3; 9 nucleotides match TRBD1. The V gene end was trimmed by 0 bases and the J gene end by 2 bases; junction bases not matched to a gene: 7. This CDR3 region has 17 residues. The V gene's germline CDR1 is SGDLS and CDR2 YYNGEE. The DNA for the CDR3 is TGTGCCAGCAGCGTAGAGGGGACAGGGCTTCCCACAGATACGCAGTATTTT. This sequence encodes CASSVEGTGLPTDTQYF.

The genes are TRBV4-3 and TRBJ2-3; maybe TRBD2 (5 bases). The CDR3 has 16 amino acids. With 4 bases removed from V and 4 bases from J, the gap between germline ends came to 18 bases. Per the germline V gene, CDR1 is LGHNA and CDR2 is YSLEER. CDR3 DNA: TGCGCCAGCAGCCGCTATATCATCACGCGGGCAGATACGCAGTATTTT. Its protein is CASSRYIITRADTQYF.

This chain connects TRBV4-3 to TRBJ2-7; D call uncertain. The CDR3 is made up of 15 amino acids. Germline-derived CDR1 and CDR2 are LGHNA and YSLEER. Deletions cut 0 bases from V and 3 bases from J, with 12 bases between. The CDR3 DNA reads TGCGCCAGCAGCCAAGATAACCAGGTCGGCTACGAGCAGTACTTC. It is translated as CASSQDNQVGYEQYF.

The rearrangement uses TRBV9 and TRBJ2-3; D perhaps matches TRBD2 (5 bases). The CDR3 loop spans 15 amino acids. Germline assignment: CDR1 SGDLS and CDR2 YYNGEE. The germline V and J ends were trimmed by 3 bases and 1 base, with 12 bases remaining between them. The CDR3 spells CASSDGSGRTDTQYF. CDR3 DNA: TGTGCCAGCAGCGATGGGAGCGGCCGCACAGATACGCAGTATTTT. The entire variable domain, with the rest obtained from reference TRBV9 and TRBJ2-3, is as follows: DSGVTQTPKHLITATGQRVTLRCSPRSGDLSVYWYQQSLDQGLQFLIQYYNGEERAKGNILERFSAQQFPDLHSELNLSSLELGDSALYFCASSDGSGRTDTQYFGPGTRLTVL.

V and J are TRBV18 and TRBJ1-2; 12 positions agree with TRBD1. V lost 2 bases, J lost 8 bases, and 6 bases stayed unmatched. CDR3 length equals 15 residues. Germline lookup yields CDR1 KGHSH and CDR2 LQKENI. The CDR3, as DNA: TGTGCCAGCTCACCAGGGACAGGGGGCTCCCGGGGCTACACCTTC. It encodes CASSPGTGGSRGYTF.

The chain joins TRBV28 to TRBJ2-7; D ambiguous. Trimming removed 11 bases at V and 0 bases at J, with 14 bases between. This CDR3 has 13 amino acids. CDR1 MDHEN and CDR2 SYDVKM come from the germline V gene. In DNA, the CDR3 is TGTGCCGTCCGGCCGATGGGCTCCTACGAGCAGTACTTC. Amino acid sequence: CAVRPMGSYEQYF.

This clone was seen only once. This chain uses TRBV24-1 with TRBJ2-3, with D possibly being TRBD1 (6 bases). The germline CDR1 and CDR2 sequences are KGHDR and SFDVKD. The CDR3 sequence is 12 residues long. Trimming stripped 1 base from V and 8 bases from J, with 6 bases between. The CDR3 reads CATSDLGGTQYF. The CDR3 DNA sequence: TGTGCCACCAGTGATTTAGGGGGTACGCAGTATTTT.

Only one count was recorded for this clone. Here the CDR3 DNA reads TGTGCCAGCAGTCGATACGGGAGAGGGACAGCCACTGGTGAAAAACTGTTTTTT. Translated: CASSRYGRGTATGEKLFF. This sequence joins TRBV27 and TRBJ1-4; 7 nucleotides line up with TRBD1. The germline gives CDR1 MNHEY, CDR2 SMNVEV (reference sequence). Losses at the gene ends were 5 bases for V and 7 bases for J; bases not matched to a gene: 19. The CDR3 is 18 residues long.

The CDR3 sequence: CASSPPGGPETQYF. CDR3 in DNA: TGTGCCAGCAGTCCGCCGGGAGGTCCGGAGACCCAGTACTTC. The chain uses TRBV28 and TRBJ2-5; TRBD2 aligns across 7 bases. V shed 5 bases, J shed 5 bases, and the junction held 8 bases outside the gene matches. Germline lookup yields CDR1 MDHEN and CDR2 SYDVKM. This CDR3 comprises 14 residues.

V is TRBV30 and J is TRBJ1-2; D might be TRBD1 (5 bases). Germline loops: CDR1 GTSNPN, CDR2 SVGIG (reference sequence). The CDR3 is 14 residues long. Trimming removed 1 base at V and 6 bases at J, with 15 bases between. CDR3 loop: CAWSAPGTNNGYTF. CDR3 nucleotides: TGTGCCTGGAGTGCACCCGGGACGAATAATGGCTACACCTTC.

The chain employs TRBV7-2 and TRBJ1-3; D not certain. The germline V gene encodes CDR1 SGHTA and CDR2 FQGNSA. The CDR3 is made up of 14 amino acids. V lost 0 bases and J 0 bases, leaving 3 bases between the germline ends. The CDR3 nucleotides are TGTGCCAGCAGCTTAGCACTCTCTGGAAACACCATATATTTT. It specifies CASSLALSGNTIYF.

The CDR3 spells CASSQEPGHLYNEQFF. CDR3 DNA sequence: TGTGCCAGCAGCCAAGAACCGGGACACCTCTACAATGAGCAGTTCTTC. This chain uses TRBV14 with TRBJ2-1; weak D call: TRBD1 (6 bases). CDR1 is SGHDN and CDR2 is FVKESK in the germline V gene. The CDR3 has 16 amino acids. V lost 0 bases and J lost 3, with 12 bases in between.

V and J are TRBV24-1 and TRBJ1-1; D is possibly TRBD1 (5 bases). In germline, CDR1 is KGHDR, CDR2 SFDVKD. Trimming cost V 7 bases and J 2 bases, with 10 bases left between them. The CDR3 is made up of 13 amino acids. The CDR3 DNA reads as TGTGCCACCAGGGGGACGAGAAACACTGAAGCTTTCTTT. Its translation: CATRGTRNTEAFF.

This sequence joins TRBV2 and TRBJ2-7; weak D call: TRBD2 (5 bases). The CDR3 length is 16 residues. Trimming left V 0 bases short and J 2 bases short, with 14 bases between. Germline V gene lookup returns CDR1 SNHLY and CDR2 FYNNEI. CDR3 bases: TGTGCCAGCAGTGAAGCGGCGGGCAGGACCACCTACGAGCAGTACTTC. Its translation is CASSEAAGRTTYEQYF.

In this sample, this clone turned up once. This chain links TRBV18 with TRBJ2-3; possibly TRBD2 for D (5 bases). The germline CDR1 and CDR2 sequences are KGHSH and LQKENI. V dropped 3 bases and J dropped 1 base, with 8 bases sitting between them. The CDR3 totals 14 residues. For the CDR3, the DNA is TGTGCCAGCTCACCGTGGCGGGGCACAGATACGCAGTATTTT. This codes for CASSPWRGTDTQYF.

This chain links TRBV5-1 with TRBJ1-1; D is possibly TRBD1 (6 bases). V was shortened by 5 bases and J by 0 bases, with 14 bases between the two germline ends. The CDR3 is 15 residues long. Germline values: CDR1 SGHRS, CDR2 YFSETQ. DNA of the CDR3: TGCGCCAGCAGGGATGGACAGTACATGAACACTGAAGCTTTCTTT. It yields the protein CASRDGQYMNTEAFF.

The chain links TRBV29-1 to TRBJ1-2; 9 bases align to TRBD1. This CDR3 comprises 18 residues. J lost 8 bases, V lost 0 bases, and 19 bases had no gene match. Germline values: CDR1 SQVTM, CDR2 ANQGSEA. CDR3 loop: CSVEDLREVYRGREGYTF. The CDR3 DNA sequence: TGCAGCGTTGAAGATTTGAGAGAGGTGTACAGGGGGCGGGAGGGCTACACCTTC.

J is TRBJ1-4 and V is TRBV3-1 (or the pseudogene TRBV3-2), with D perhaps TRBD1 (5 bases). V shed 5 bases and J shed 8 bases, with 27 bases lying between them. Germline V gene data show CDR1 as LGHDT and CDR2 as YNNKEL (reference sequence). This CDR3 region has 18 residues. The chain's CDR3 is CASSARPTKALGGEKLFF. DNA for the CDR3: TGTGCCAGCAGCGCCCGGCCCACGAAGGCCCTCGGGGGGGAAAAACTGTTTTTT.

The rearrangement links TRBV19 to TRBJ1-2, with D unresolved. The CDR3 loop spans 15 amino acids. CDR1 LNHDA and CDR2 SQIVND come from the germline V gene (reference sequence). Trimming cost V 7 bases and J 0 bases, with 15 bases left between them. In DNA, the CDR3 is TGTGCCAGTACCCCCTGGATAGAATCTAACTATGGCTACACCTTC. Protein product: CASTPWIESNYGYTF.

This chain connects TRBV24-1 to TRBJ2-3, with 13 bases lining up with TRBD2. Per germline, CDR1 KGHDR and CDR2 SFDVKD. The CDR3 covers 17 residues. J gave up 8 bases and V 5 bases, and 12 bases lay outside the gene matches. Written as DNA, the CDR3 is TGTGCCACCAGTGCTCTCGGGACTAGCGGGGTAGAAGGTACGCAGTATTTT. Amino acids: CATSALGTSGVEGTQYF.

The chain joins TRBV19 to TRBJ1-2, with no clear D. The V end lost 6 bases, the J end lost 2 bases, and 10 bases lay between the germline ends. Germline V gene sequence: CDR1 LNHDA, CDR2 SQIVND (reference sequence). CDR3 length: 13 residues. The CDR3 loop is CASRIDGNYGYTF. Here the CDR3 DNA reads TGTGCCAGTAGGATTGACGGGAACTATGGCTACACCTTC.

The chain combines TRBV5-1 with TRBJ1-2; maybe TRBD1 (6 bases). Germline V CDR1 and CDR2: SGHRS, YFSETQ. The CDR3 loop spans 15 amino acids. With 7 bases removed from V and 2 bases from J, the gap between germline ends came to 18 bases. The CDR3 spells CASRQTGLTNYGYTF. The CDR3 nucleotides read TGCGCCAGCCGCCAAACAGGGTTGACCAACTATGGCTACACCTTC.

The chain carries TRBV7-2 and TRBJ2-1, with D hard to call. The CDR3 length is 13 residues. From germline, CDR1 is SGHTA and CDR2 FQGNSA. The V gene lost 4 bases and the J gene lost 4 bases, with 8 bases spanning the gap. DNA of the CDR3: TGTGCCAGCAGCTGGACCGGTTACAATGAGCAGTTCTTC. Translated: CASSWTGYNEQFF. Full variable domain (outside the CDR3, taken from reference TRBV7-2 and TRBJ2-1): GAGVSQSPSNKVTEKGKDVELRCDPISGHTALYWYRQSLGQGLEFLIYFQGNSAPDKSGLPSDRFSAERTGGSVSTLTIQRTQQEDSAVYLCASSWTGYNEQFFGPGTRLTVL.

The chain links TRBV19 to TRBJ2-1; D gene uncertain. CDR3 length: 13 residues. CDR1 is LNHDA and CDR2 is SQIVND in the germline V gene (reference sequence). V shed 10 bases and J shed 6 bases, with 16 bases lying between them. The CDR3 loop reads CATGSVRGNEQFF. The CDR3 bases are TGTGCCACCGGTTCCGTCCGAGGCAATGAGCAGTTCTTC.

The chain uses TRBV4-3 and TRBJ2-7; D might be TRBD1 (6 bases). Germline CDR1 and CDR2: LGHNA and YSLEER. V shed 0 bases and J shed 1 base, with 13 bases lying between them. The length of the CDR3 is 16 residues. In DNA form, the CDR3 reads TGCGCCAGCAGCCAAGATTCGAGCGACAGGTCCTACGAGCAGTACTTC. Translating it yields CASSQDSSDRSYEQYF.

The chain has TRBV28 and TRBJ2-7; 10 bases are a match to TRBD2. CDR1 and CDR2 from the germline V gene are MDHEN and SYDVKM. V shed 5 bases, J shed 4 bases, and the junction held 8 bases outside the gene matches. The CDR3 is 15 amino acids. The CDR3 DNA reads as TGTGCCAGCAGTGCCCAAGGGACTAGCGCGTACGAGCAGTACTTC. Translated: CASSAQGTSAYEQYF.